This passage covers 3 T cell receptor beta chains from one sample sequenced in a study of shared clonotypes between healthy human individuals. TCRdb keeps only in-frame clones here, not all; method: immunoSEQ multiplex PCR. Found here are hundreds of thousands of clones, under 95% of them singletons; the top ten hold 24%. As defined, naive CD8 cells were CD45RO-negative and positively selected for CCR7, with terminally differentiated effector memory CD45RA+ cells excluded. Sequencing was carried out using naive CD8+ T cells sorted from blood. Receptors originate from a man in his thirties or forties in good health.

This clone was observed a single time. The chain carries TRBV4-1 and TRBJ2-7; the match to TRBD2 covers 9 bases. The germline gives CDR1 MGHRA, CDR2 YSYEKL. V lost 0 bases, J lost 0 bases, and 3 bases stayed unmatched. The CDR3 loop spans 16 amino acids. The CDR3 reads CASSQETSGLSYEQYF. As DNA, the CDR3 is TGCGCCAGCAGCCAAGAAACTAGCGGGCTCTCCTACGAGCAGTACTTC.

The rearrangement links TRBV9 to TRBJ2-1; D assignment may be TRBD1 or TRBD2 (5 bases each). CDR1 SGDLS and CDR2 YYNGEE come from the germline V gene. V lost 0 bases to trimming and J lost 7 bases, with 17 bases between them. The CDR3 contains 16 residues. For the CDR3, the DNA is TGTGCCAGCAGCGTAGTGGGACGTCAAGGGAGAAATGAGCAGTTCTTC. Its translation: CASSVVGRQGRNEQFF.

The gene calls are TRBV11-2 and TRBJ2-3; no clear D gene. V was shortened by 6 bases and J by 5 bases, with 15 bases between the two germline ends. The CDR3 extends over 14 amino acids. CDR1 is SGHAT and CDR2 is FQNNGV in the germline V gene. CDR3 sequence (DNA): TGTGCCAGCAGGTCCGGGCTAGTAGGAGATACGCAGTATTTT. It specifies CASRSGLVGDTQYF.